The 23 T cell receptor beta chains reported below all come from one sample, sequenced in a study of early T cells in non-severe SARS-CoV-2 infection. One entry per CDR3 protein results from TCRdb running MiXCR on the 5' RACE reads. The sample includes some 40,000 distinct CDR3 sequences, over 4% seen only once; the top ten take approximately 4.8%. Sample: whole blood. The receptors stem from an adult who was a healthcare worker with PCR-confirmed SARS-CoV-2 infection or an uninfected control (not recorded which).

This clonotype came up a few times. The CDR3 loop reads CASRLTRTSRGADTQYF. CDR3 in DNA: TGTGCCAGCAGACTGACGAGGACTAGCCGTGGAGCAGATACGCAGTATTTT. The V call is TRBV27, the J call TRBJ2-3, with TRBD2 identical over 8 bases. V was clipped by 6 bases and J by 4 bases; unmatched bases: 15. Germline V gene lookup returns CDR1 MNHEY and CDR2 SMNVEV (reference sequence). The CDR3 sequence is 17 residues long.

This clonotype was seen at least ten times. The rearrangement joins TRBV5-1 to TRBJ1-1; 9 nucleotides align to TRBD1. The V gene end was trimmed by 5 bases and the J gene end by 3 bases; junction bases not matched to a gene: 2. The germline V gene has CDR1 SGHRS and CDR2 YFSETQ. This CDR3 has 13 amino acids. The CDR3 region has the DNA TGCGCCAGCAGTTGGGACAGGGACACTGAAGCTTTCTTT. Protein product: CASSWDRDTEAFF.

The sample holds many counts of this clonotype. The CDR3 DNA reads as TGCGCCAGCAGCATGGGACAGACACACCAAGAGACCCAGTACTTC. Amino acid sequence: CASSMGQTHQETQYF. The chain carries TRBV5-1 and TRBJ2-5; 7 nucleotides agree with TRBD1. From germline, CDR1 is SGHRS and CDR2 YFSETQ. J was trimmed by 0 bases and V by 4 bases; bases with no gene match: 6. CDR3 length: 15 amino acids.

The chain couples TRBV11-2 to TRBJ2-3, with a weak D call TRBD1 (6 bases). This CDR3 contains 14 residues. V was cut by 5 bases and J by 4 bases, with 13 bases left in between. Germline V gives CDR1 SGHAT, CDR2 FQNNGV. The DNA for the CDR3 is TGTGCCAGCAGCCCGGCGACAGGATCAGATACGCAGTATTTT. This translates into CASSPATGSDTQYF.

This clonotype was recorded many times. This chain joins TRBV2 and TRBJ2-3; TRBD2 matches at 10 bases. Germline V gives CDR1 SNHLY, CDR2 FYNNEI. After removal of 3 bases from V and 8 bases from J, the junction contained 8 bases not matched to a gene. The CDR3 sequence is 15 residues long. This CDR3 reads CASSEDSGGPSTQYF. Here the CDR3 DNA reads TGTGCCAGCAGTGAGGATAGCGGGGGGCCATCTACGCAGTATTTT.

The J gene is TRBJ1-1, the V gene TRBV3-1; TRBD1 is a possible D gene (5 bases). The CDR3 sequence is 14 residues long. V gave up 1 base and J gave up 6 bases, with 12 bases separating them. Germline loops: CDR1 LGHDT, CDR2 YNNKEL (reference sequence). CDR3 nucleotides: TGTGCCAGCAGCCAAGGGGGGAGTTTGGCTGAAGCTTTCTTT. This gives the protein CASSQGGSLAEAFF.

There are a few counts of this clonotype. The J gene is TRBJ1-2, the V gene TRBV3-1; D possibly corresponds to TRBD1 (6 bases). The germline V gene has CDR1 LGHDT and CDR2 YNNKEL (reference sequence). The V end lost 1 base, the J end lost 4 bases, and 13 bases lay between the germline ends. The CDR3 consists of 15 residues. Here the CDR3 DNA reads TGTGCCAGCAGCCAAGGGGGGGCGCCTAGCTATGGCTACACCTTC. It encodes CASSQGGAPSYGYTF.

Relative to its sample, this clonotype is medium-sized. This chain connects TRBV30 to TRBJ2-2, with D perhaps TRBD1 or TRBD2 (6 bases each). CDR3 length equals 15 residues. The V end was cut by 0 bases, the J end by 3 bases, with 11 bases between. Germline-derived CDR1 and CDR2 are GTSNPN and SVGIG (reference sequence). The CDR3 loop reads CAWSVSGEDTGELFF. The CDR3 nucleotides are TGTGCCTGGAGTGTTTCAGGGGAGGACACCGGGGAGCTGTTTTTT.

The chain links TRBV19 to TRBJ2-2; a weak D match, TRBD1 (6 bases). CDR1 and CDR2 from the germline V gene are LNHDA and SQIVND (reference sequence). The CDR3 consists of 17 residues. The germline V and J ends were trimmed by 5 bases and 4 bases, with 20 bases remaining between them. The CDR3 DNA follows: TGTGCCAGTAGTCCAGGGGCGATTGGGTATATCACCGGGGAGCTGTTTTTT. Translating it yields CASSPGAIGYITGELFF. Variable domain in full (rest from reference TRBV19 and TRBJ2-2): DGGITQSPKYLFRKEGQNVTLSCEQNLNHDAMYWYRQDPGQGLRLIYYSQIVNDFQKGDIAEGYSVSREKKESFPLTVTSAQKNPTAFYLCASSPGAIGYITGELFFGEGSRLTVL.

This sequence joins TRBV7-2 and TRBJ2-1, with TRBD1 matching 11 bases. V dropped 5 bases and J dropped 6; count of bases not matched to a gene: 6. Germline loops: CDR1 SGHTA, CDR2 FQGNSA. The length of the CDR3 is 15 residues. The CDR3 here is CASSLRGQGGNEQFF. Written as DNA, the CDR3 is TGTGCCAGCAGCCTCCGGGGACAGGGGGGCAATGAGCAGTTCTTC. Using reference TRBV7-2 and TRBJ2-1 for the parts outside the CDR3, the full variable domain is GAGVSQSPSNKVTEKGKDVELRCDPISGHTALYWYRQSLGQGLEFLIYFQGNSAPDKSGLPSDRFSAERTGGSVSTLTIQRTQQEDSAVYLCASSLRGQGGNEQFFGPGTRLTVL.

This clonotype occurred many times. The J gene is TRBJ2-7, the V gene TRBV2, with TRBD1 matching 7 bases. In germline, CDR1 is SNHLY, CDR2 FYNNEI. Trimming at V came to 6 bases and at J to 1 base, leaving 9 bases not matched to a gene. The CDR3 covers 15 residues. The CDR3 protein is CASRNRGFPSYEQYF. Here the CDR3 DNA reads TGTGCCAGCAGGAACAGGGGCTTTCCTTCCTACGAGCAGTACTTC.

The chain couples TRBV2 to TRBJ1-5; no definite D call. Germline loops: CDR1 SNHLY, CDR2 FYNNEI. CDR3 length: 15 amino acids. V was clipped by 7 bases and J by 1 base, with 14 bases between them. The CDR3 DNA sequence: TGTGCCAGCAAAACGGGAACAAGCAGCAATCAGCCCCAGCATTTT. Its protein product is CASKTGTSSNQPQHF.

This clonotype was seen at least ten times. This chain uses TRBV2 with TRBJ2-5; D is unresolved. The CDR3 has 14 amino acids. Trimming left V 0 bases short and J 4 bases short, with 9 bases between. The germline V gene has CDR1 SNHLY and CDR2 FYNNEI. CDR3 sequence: CASSEALLLETQYF. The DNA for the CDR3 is TGTGCCAGCAGTGAAGCGCTTCTCCTAGAGACCCAGTACTTC.

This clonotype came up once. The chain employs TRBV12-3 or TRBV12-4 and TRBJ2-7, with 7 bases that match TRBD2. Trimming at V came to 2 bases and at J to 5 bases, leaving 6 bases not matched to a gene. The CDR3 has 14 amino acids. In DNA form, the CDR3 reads TGTGCCAGCAGTTTATTCGGGGGGATGGACGAGCAGTACTTC. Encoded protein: CASSLFGGMDEQYF.

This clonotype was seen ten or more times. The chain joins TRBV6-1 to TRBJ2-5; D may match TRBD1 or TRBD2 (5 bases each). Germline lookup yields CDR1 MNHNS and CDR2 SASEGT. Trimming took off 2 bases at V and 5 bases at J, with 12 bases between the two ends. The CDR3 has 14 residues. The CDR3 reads CASSEPGRWETQYF. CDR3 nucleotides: TGTGCCAGCAGTGAACCGGGACGGTGGGAGACCCAGTACTTC.

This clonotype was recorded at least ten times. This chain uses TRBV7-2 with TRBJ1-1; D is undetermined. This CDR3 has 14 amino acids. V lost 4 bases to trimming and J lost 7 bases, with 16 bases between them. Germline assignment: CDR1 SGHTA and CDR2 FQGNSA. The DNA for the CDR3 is TGTGCCAGCAGCTCAAACCTTCGCCGGATTGAAGCTTTCTTT. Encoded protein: CASSSNLRRIEAFF.

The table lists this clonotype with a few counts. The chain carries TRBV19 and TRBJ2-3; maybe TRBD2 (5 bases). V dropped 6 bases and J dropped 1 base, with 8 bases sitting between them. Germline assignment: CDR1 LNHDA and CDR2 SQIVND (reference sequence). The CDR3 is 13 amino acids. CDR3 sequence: CASSYSGTDTQYF. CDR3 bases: TGTGCCAGTAGCTATAGCGGCACAGATACGCAGTATTTT.

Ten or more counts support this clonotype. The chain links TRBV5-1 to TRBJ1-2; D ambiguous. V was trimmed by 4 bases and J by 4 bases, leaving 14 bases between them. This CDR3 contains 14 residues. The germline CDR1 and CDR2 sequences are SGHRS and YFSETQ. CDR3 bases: TGCGCCAGCAGCCCACCCTCAGATGCCTATGGCTACACCTTC. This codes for CASSPPSDAYGYTF.

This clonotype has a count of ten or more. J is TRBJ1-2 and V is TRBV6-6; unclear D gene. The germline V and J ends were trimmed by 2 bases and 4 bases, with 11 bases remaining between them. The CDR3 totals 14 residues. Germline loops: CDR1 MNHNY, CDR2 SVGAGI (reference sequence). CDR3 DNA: TGTGCCAGCAGTTACGACGATGCGACCTATGGCTACACCTTC. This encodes CASSYDDATYGYTF.

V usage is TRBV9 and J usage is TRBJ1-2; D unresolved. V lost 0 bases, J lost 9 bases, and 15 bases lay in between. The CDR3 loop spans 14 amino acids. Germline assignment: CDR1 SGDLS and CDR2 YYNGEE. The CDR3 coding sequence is TGTGCCAGCAGCGTAGGTAACCGCTTGGGGAGCTACACCTTC. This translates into CASSVGNRLGSYTF.

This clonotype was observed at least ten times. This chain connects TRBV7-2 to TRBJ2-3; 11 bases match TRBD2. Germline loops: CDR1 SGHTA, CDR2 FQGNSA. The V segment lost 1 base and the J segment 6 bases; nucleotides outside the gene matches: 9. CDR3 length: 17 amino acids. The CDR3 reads CASSLGALAGGLDTQYF. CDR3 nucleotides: TGTGCCAGCAGCTTAGGGGCCTTAGCGGGAGGGCTGGATACGCAGTATTTT. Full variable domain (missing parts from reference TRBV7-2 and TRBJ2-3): GAGVSQSPSNKVTEKGKDVELRCDPISGHTALYWYRQSLGQGLEFLIYFQGNSAPDKSGLPSDRFSAERTGGSVSTLTIQRTQQEDSAVYLCASSLGALAGGLDTQYFGPGTRLTVL.

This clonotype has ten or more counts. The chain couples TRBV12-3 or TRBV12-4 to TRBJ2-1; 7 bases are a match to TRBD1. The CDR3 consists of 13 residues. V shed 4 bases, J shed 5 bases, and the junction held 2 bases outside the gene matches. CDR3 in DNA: TGTGCCAGCAGTTGGACAGGTAACAATGAGCAGTTCTTC. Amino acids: CASSWTGNNEQFF.

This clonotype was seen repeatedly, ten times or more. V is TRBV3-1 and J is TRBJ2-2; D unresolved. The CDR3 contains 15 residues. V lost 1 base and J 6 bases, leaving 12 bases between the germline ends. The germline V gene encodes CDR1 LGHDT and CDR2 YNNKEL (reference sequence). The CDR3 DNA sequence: TGTGCCAGCAGCCAAGTCCAAGGTGGGGCCGGGGAGCTGTTTTTT. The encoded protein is CASSQVQGGAGELFF.